The 23 T cell receptor beta chains below all came from one sample that was sequenced in a study of OX40 agonist ivuxolimab in advanced cancers. Repertoires were generated with immunoSEQ multiplex PCR, while TCRdb's copy carries only in-frame clones and drops some. Of over 75,000 clones in the sample, around 90% were seen once. Source: CD4+ or CD8+ T cells sorted from blood, taken in a trial of the OX40 agonist ivuxolimab. The receptors come from an adult with an advanced solid tumor such as melanoma, head and neck, liver or kidney cancer.

The V and J genes are TRBV7-9 and TRBJ2-1; 11 nucleotides align to TRBD2. The V and J ends lost 2 bases and 6 bases, in that order; junction bases with no gene match: 0. Looked up from germline, CDR1 is SEHNR and CDR2 is FQNEAQ (reference sequence). This CDR3 spans 14 amino acids. CDR3 residues: CASSLTSGSNEQFF. The CDR3 bases are TGTGCCAGCAGCTTAACTAGCGGGAGCAATGAGCAGTTCTTC. Variable domain in full (rest from reference TRBV7-9 and TRBJ2-1): DTGVSQNPRHKITKRGQNVTFRCDPISEHNRLYWYRQTLGQGPEFLTYFQNEAQLEKSRLLSDRFSAERPKGSFSTLEIQRTEQGDSAMYLCASSLTSGSNEQFFGPGTRLTVL.

The J gene is TRBJ2-7, the V gene TRBV19; 8 nucleotides agree with TRBD2. V dropped 0 bases and J dropped 4; count of bases not matched to a gene: 8. CDR3 length: 16 amino acids. From germline, CDR1 is LNHDA and CDR2 SQIVND (reference sequence). For the CDR3, the DNA is TGTGCCAGTAGTATAGATGGCGGGGGGACGCCTTACGAGCAGTACTTC. Translation gives CASSIDGGGTPYEQYF.

The chain combines TRBV11-3 with TRBJ1-1; 8 nucleotides line up with TRBD1. Trimming took 1 base from V and 9 from J; bases not matched to a gene: 4. This CDR3 contains 13 residues. Germline V lookup: CDR1 SGHNT, CDR2 YENEEA. The CDR3 is CASSLVQGGQAFF. The CDR3 DNA sequence: TGTGCCAGCAGCTTAGTACAGGGGGGACAAGCTTTCTTT.

V and J are TRBV6-5 and TRBJ2-7, with 8 bases fitting TRBD2. Trimming took 5 bases from V and 0 from J; bases not matched to a gene: 3. Germline V gene sequence: CDR1 MNHEY, CDR2 SVGAGI. The CDR3 length is 14 residues. CDR3 in amino acids: CASSASGRSYEQYF. CDR3 sequence (DNA): TGTGCCAGCAGTGCTAGCGGGCGCTCCTACGAGCAGTACTTC.

The CDR3 nucleotides are TGTGCCGCCGGGGCAGGGTCCCCCGAGCAGTACTTC. Protein sequence: CAAGAGSPEQYF. The rearrangement joins TRBV10-3 to TRBJ2-7; the D call may be TRBD1 or TRBD2 (5 bases each). Germline lookup yields CDR1 ENHRY and CDR2 SYGVKD. The CDR3 extends over 12 amino acids. Deletions cut 11 bases from V and 6 bases from J, with 17 bases between.

The CDR3 nucleotides are TGCGCCAGCAGTTCAGGGCCCTCCTCGGGGGAAACCGGGGAGCTGTTTTTT. This translates into CASSSGPSSGETGELFF. The rearrangement uses TRBV5-1 and TRBJ2-2; a possible D gene is TRBD2 (6 bases). V lost 5 bases to trimming and J lost 5 bases, with 22 bases between them. Germline V CDR1 and CDR2: SGHRS, YFSETQ. This CDR3 has 17 amino acids.

This chain links TRBV6-4 with TRBJ2-2; perhaps TRBD2 as D (7 bases). There are 17 residues in the CDR3. V lost 8 bases and J 4 bases, leaving 23 bases between the germline ends. The germline CDR1 and CDR2 sequences are MRHNA and SNTAGT. CDR3 sequence reads: CASLRPSGQTGTGELFF. CDR3 sequence (DNA): TGTGCCAGCCTACGGCCTAGCGGCCAGACAGGCACCGGGGAGCTGTTTTTT.

V gene TRBV18 combines with J gene TRBJ2-7; TRBD1 agrees at 7 bases. Per the germline V gene, CDR1 is KGHSH and CDR2 is LQKENI. The CDR3 extends over 14 amino acids. Trimming at V came to 3 bases and at J to 5 bases, leaving 7 bases not matched to a gene. CDR3 loop: CASSPLTGSDEQYF. The DNA for the CDR3 is TGTGCCAGCTCACCCCTGACAGGGAGCGACGAGCAGTACTTC.

This chain uses TRBV7-9 with TRBJ1-6; no definite D call. CDR3 length: 12 amino acids. Between the trimmed V and J ends, which lost 4 bases and 6 bases, there was a span of 4 bases. The germline V gene has CDR1 SEHNR and CDR2 FQNEAQ (reference sequence). This CDR3 is CASSSPNSPLHF. CDR3 nucleotide sequence: TGTGCCAGCAGCTCCCCTAATTCACCCCTCCACTTT.

The chain couples TRBV12-2 to TRBJ1-5. TRBV12-2 is noted as a pseudogene. The CDR3 length is 20 residues. DNA of the CDR3: TGTGCAAGTCGCCGGCCCGTAAGCCCGGAGGGGTCGGGGGGCAATCAGCCCCAGCATTTT. This translates into CASRRPVSPEGSGGNQPQHF.

The CDR3: CASSQGDSTDTQYF. Written as DNA, the CDR3 is TGCGCCAGCAGCCAAGGGGACAGCACAGATACGCAGTATTTT. The rearrangement joins TRBV5-1 to TRBJ2-3; the D call may be TRBD1 or TRBD2 (5 bases each). With 4 bases removed from V and 0 bases from J, the gap between germline ends came to 9 bases. Germline loops: CDR1 SGHRS, CDR2 YFSETQ. CDR3 size: 14 residues.

The gene calls are TRBV6-6 and TRBJ2-7, with a possible D match to TRBD2 (6 bases). Germline CDR1 reads MNHNY; CDR2 reads SVGAGI (reference sequence). The CDR3 has 14 residues. V was shortened by 6 bases and J by 2 bases, with 14 bases between the two germline ends. The CDR3 sequence: CASRPGTGAYEQYF. CDR3 DNA: TGTGCCAGCAGACCCGGGACGGGAGCCTACGAGCAGTACTTC.

The J gene is TRBJ1-1, the V gene TRBV7-2; D unresolved. Trimming took off 5 bases at V and 11 bases at J, with 21 bases between the two ends. The CDR3 is 14 amino acids. Germline-derived CDR1 and CDR2 are SGHTA and FQGNSA. The CDR3 protein is CASSRGIRRAEAFF. CDR3 in DNA: TGTGCCAGCAGCCGCGGAATCCGGAGGGCGGAGGCTTTCTTT.

The rearrangement uses TRBV6-1 and TRBJ2-7; TRBD1 is a possible D gene (6 bases). CDR1 MNHNS and CDR2 SASEGT come from the germline V gene. V was cut by 9 bases and J by 2 bases, with 11 bases left in between. There are 12 residues in the CDR3. CDR3 loop: CASRGTPYEQYF. The CDR3 region has the DNA TGTGCCAGTAGGGGGACACCCTACGAGCAGTACTTC.

The chain couples TRBV10-3 to TRBJ1-1; D remains unclear. This CDR3 has 14 amino acids. Germline loops: CDR1 ENHRY, CDR2 SYGVKD. The V end was cut by 6 bases, the J end by 11 bases, with 22 bases between. This CDR3 reads CAISEGPKASGAFF. For the CDR3, the DNA is TGTGCCATCAGCGAGGGCCCCAAGGCATCTGGGGCTTTCTTT.

V is TRBV28 and J is TRBJ2-5; tentative D call: TRBD1 (6 bases). The CDR3 extends over 13 amino acids. Germline CDR1 and CDR2: MDHEN and SYDVKM. V was shortened by 2 bases and J by 3 bases, with 7 bases between the two germline ends. The CDR3 bases are TGTGCCAGCAGTTTAACAGGGAAAGAGACCCAGTACTTC. It codes for CASSLTGKETQYF. Full variable domain (remainder filled in from reference TRBV28 and TRBJ2-5): DVKVTQSSRYLVKRTGEKVFLECVQDMDHENMFWYRQDPGLGLRLIYFSYDVKMKEKGDIPEGYSVSREKKERFSLILESASTNQTSMYLCASSLTGKETQYFGPGTRLLVL.

This chain connects TRBV2 to TRBJ1-5, with D uncertain. The CDR3 runs to 15 residues. With 4 bases removed from V and 4 bases from J, the gap between germline ends came to 14 bases. CDR1 and CDR2 (germline): SNHLY, FYNNEI. The CDR3 DNA follows: TGTGCCAGCAGTGGGGAGTTGGGAAGAAATCAGCCCCAGCATTTT. This sequence encodes CASSGELGRNQPQHF.

The rearrangement uses TRBV2 and TRBJ1-5, with TRBD1 identical over 7 bases. Losses at the gene ends were 1 base for V and 4 bases for J; bases not matched to a gene: 4. The germline CDR1 and CDR2 sequences are SNHLY and FYNNEI. This CDR3 spans 15 amino acids. Here the CDR3 DNA reads TGTGCCAGCAGTGAAGATGGACAGGTAAATCAGCCCCAGCATTTT. Translating it yields CASSEDGQVNQPQHF.

This sequence joins TRBV11-2 and TRBJ1-2; D gene uncertain. Germline CDR1 and CDR2: SGHAT and FQNNGV. The CDR3 is 12 residues long. V was cut by 5 bases and J by 4 bases, with 8 bases left in between. The CDR3 here is CASSVDGYGYTF. The CDR3 DNA follows: TGTGCCAGCAGCGTGGACGGCTATGGCTACACCTTC. Complete variable domain (other parts from reference TRBV11-2 and TRBJ1-2): EAGVAQSPRYKIIEKRQSVAFWCNPISGHATLYWYQQILGQGPKLLIQFQNNGVVDDSQLPKDRFSAERLKGVDSTLKIQPAKLEDSAVYLCASSVDGYGYTFGSGTRLTVV.

V usage is TRBV18 and J usage is TRBJ2-7; D not certain. The germline V gene encodes CDR1 KGHSH and CDR2 LQKENI. This CDR3 spans 16 amino acids. V shed 5 bases and J shed 2 bases, with 19 bases lying between them. CDR3 nucleotides: TGTGCCAGCTCAGCTACCGCTTCCGGAGCCCCCTACGAGCAGTACTTC. As protein: CASSATASGAPYEQYF.

CDR3 sequence: CASSIVALSYNEQFF. In DNA form, the CDR3 reads TGTGCCAGTAGTATAGTTGCGTTGTCCTACAATGAGCAGTTCTTC. The V and J genes are TRBV19 and TRBJ2-1; D unresolved. The germline CDR1 and CDR2 sequences are LNHDA and SQIVND (reference sequence). Deletions cut 1 base from V and 1 base from J, with 8 bases between. CDR3 length equals 15 residues.

V is TRBV6-5 and J is TRBJ1-6, with D perhaps matching TRBD1 (5 bases). The CDR3 has 14 residues. From germline, CDR1 is MNHEY and CDR2 SVGAGI. The ends were cut back, 5 bases at V and 10 bases at J, with 15 bases in the middle. Here the CDR3 DNA reads TGTGCCAGCAGTGACCGATGGACACCCTCACCCCTCCACTTT. As protein: CASSDRWTPSPLHF.

The V and J genes are TRBV18 and TRBJ1-1; D gene unclear. Germline lookup yields CDR1 KGHSH and CDR2 LQKENI. This CDR3 comprises 14 residues. V was cut by 6 bases and J by 3 bases, with 14 bases left in between. The CDR3 region has the DNA TGTGCCAGCTCCCCCCAGGACGGAGACACTGAAGCTTTCTTT. Amino acid sequence: CASSPQDGDTEAFF.